These 18 T cell receptor beta chains originate from one sample sequenced in a study of T-cell memory formation after mild COVID-19. In TCRdb, the 5' RACE reads were re-called with MiXCR into one record per CDR3 protein. The data contain some 200,000 distinct CDR3 sequences, around a fifth of them seen just once; the ten biggest clones take up more than 20%. Sequences were obtained from PBMCs or a T cell subset sorted from them (not recorded which). These receptors all stem from an adult woman who had mild COVID-19 (a few samples of this study predate the infection). Cell type and time point are not known.

This clonotype was detected a few times. The chain is built from TRBV7-9 and TRBJ2-3, with 7 bases identical to TRBD2. This CDR3 has 20 amino acids. Germline assignment: CDR1 SEHNR and CDR2 FQNEAQ (reference sequence). The ends lost 5 bases at V and 3 bases at J; junction bases unmatched: 23. The CDR3 sequence is CASSITRLGGSPTTTDTQYF. CDR3 sequence (DNA): TGTGCCAGCAGCATCACCAGACTAGGCGGGAGTCCCACTACTACAGATACGCAGTATTTT.

This rearrangement joins TRBV11-2 to TRBJ2-3; D is uncertain. Germline V gene lookup returns CDR1 SGHAT and CDR2 FQNNGV. The CDR3 consists of 15 residues. V shed 1 base and J shed 6 bases, with 14 bases lying between them. The CDR3 reads CASSLAGSRTDTQYF. CDR3 coding DNA: TGTGCCAGCAGCTTAGCTGGTAGTCGGACGGATACGCAGTATTTT. The variable domain in full, completed from reference TRBV11-2 and TRBJ2-3, reads EAGVAQSPRYKIIEKRQSVAFWCNPISGHATLYWYQQILGQGPKLLIQFQNNGVVDDSQLPKDRFSAERLKGVDSTLKIQPAKLEDSAVYLCASSLAGSRTDTQYFGPGTRLTVL.

The chain couples TRBV28 to TRBJ1-5, with no clear D. V dropped 6 bases and J dropped 5 bases, with 5 bases sitting between them. Germline values: CDR1 MDHEN, CDR2 SYDVKM. This CDR3 is 11 amino acids long. CDR3 residues: CASSPDQPQHF. For the CDR3, the DNA is TGTGCCAGCAGCCCCGATCAGCCCCAGCATTTT.

J is TRBJ2-2 and V is TRBV7-8, with no clear D. CDR1 SGHVS and CDR2 FQNEAQ come from the germline V gene. Trimming took off 2 bases at V and 0 bases at J, with 10 bases between the two ends. The length of the CDR3 is 16 residues. The CDR3 is CASSLLGFSNTGELFF. CDR3 nucleotide sequence: TGTGCCAGCAGCTTATTGGGGTTTTCGAACACCGGGGAGCTGTTTTTT.

The chain links TRBV5-6 to TRBJ1-1, with D possibly matching TRBD1 (6 bases). V shed 2 bases and J shed 4 bases, with 12 bases lying between them. Germline V gene lookup returns CDR1 SGHDT and CDR2 YYEEEE. The CDR3 has 14 residues. CDR3 DNA sequence: TGTGCCAGCAGCTTCAGGGGAGGCGGCACTGAAGCTTTCTTT. Its translation: CASSFRGGGTEAFF. Full variable domain (missing parts from reference TRBV5-6 and TRBJ1-1): DAGVTQSPTHLIKTRGQQVTLRCSPKSGHDTVSWYQQALGQGPQFIFQYYEEEERQRGNFPDRFSGHQFPNYSSELNVNALLLGDSALYLCASSFRGGGTEAFFGQGTRLTVV.

The chain uses TRBV6-2 or TRBV6-3 and TRBJ1-1; tentative D call: TRBD1 (5 bases). The CDR3 is 17 residues long. Trimming took 0 bases from V and 3 from J, leaving 17 bases between them. The V gene's germline CDR1 is MNHEY and CDR2 SVGEGT. The CDR3 coding sequence is TGTGCCAGCAGTTACTCGAATTACAGGCCCGCGGACACTGAAGCTTTCTTT. Translated, it gives CASSYSNYRPADTEAFF.

The chain uses TRBV6-5 and TRBJ1-1; a weak D match, TRBD1 (6 bases). Germline lookup yields CDR1 MNHEY and CDR2 SVGAGI. The ends were cut back, 4 bases at V and 4 bases at J, with 22 bases in the middle. The CDR3 covers 17 residues. The CDR3 nucleotides read TGTGCCAGCAGTTCCATAACCTGGACAGAGAGGCTCACTGAAGCTTTCTTT. It translates to CASSSITWTERLTEAFF.

The rearrangement links TRBV5-6 to TRBJ1-1; 7 bases are shared with TRBD1. After removal of 0 bases from V and 4 bases from J, the junction contained 3 bases not matched to a gene. The CDR3 loop spans 14 amino acids. Looked up from germline, CDR1 is SGHDT and CDR2 is YYEEEE. CDR3 amino acids: CASSLVSGGTEAFF. CDR3 bases: TGTGCCAGCAGCTTGGTCTCAGGGGGCACTGAAGCTTTCTTT. Filled out from reference TRBV5-6 and TRBJ1-1, the complete variable domain reads DAGVTQSPTHLIKTRGQQVTLRCSPKSGHDTVSWYQQALGQGPQFIFQYYEEEERQRGNFPDRFSGHQFPNYSSELNVNALLLGDSALYLCASSLVSGGTEAFFGQGTRLTVV.

This clonotype was detected a few times. The rearrangement links TRBV3-1 to TRBJ2-1, with 7 bases that match TRBD1. This CDR3 has 15 residues. Germline trimming cut 3 bases from V and 4 bases from J; bases unmatched to any gene: 6. Germline lookup yields CDR1 LGHDT and CDR2 YNNKEL (reference sequence). CDR3 sequence: CASSHTGDHYNEQFF. CDR3 bases: TGTGCCAGCAGCCACACAGGGGATCATTACAATGAGCAGTTCTTC.

The chain carries TRBV7-2 and TRBJ2-4; 13 nucleotides agree with TRBD2. V lost 4 bases to trimming and J lost 9 bases; unmatched junction nucleotides: 15. CDR1 and CDR2 (germline): SGHTA, FQGNSA. The CDR3 is 18 residues long. This CDR3 reads CASSSHPGLAGMSAIQYF. CDR3 sequence (DNA): TGTGCCAGCAGCTCCCACCCGGGACTAGCGGGGATGAGTGCCATTCAGTACTTC.

The chain combines TRBV4-3 with TRBJ2-3; tentatively, D is TRBD2 (6 bases). The V end lost 0 bases, the J end lost 2 bases, and 9 bases lay between the germline ends. Germline CDR1 LGHNA, CDR2 YSLEER. The CDR3 consists of 15 residues. The CDR3 reads CASSQEEGPTDTQYF. CDR3 nucleotide sequence: TGCGCCAGCAGCCAAGAGGAGGGGCCCACAGATACGCAGTATTTT.

A few counts support this clonotype. The gene calls are TRBV2 and TRBJ1-5; no clear D. Germline values: CDR1 SNHLY, CDR2 FYNNEI. V was shortened by 1 base and J by 5 bases, with 12 bases between the two germline ends. The CDR3 loop spans 15 amino acids. DNA for the CDR3: TGTGCCAGCAGTGAAGAAGCGGCAGTACATCAGCCCCAGCATTTT. Protein: CASSEEAAVHQPQHF. The full variable domain, completed using reference TRBV2 and TRBJ1-5, is EPEVTQTPSHQVTQMGQEVILRCVPISNHLYFYWYRQILGQKVEFLVSFYNNEISEKSEIFDDQFSVERPDGSNFTLKIRSTKLEDSAMYFCASSEEAAVHQPQHFGDGTRLSIL.

V usage is TRBV12-3 or TRBV12-4 and J usage is TRBJ2-1, with a weak D call TRBD1 (6 bases). The V end lost 3 bases, the J end lost 7 bases, and 16 bases lay between the germline ends. The CDR3 loop spans 15 amino acids. The CDR3 here is CASSFTTGMGNEQFF. Here the CDR3 DNA reads TGTGCCAGCAGTTTCACGACAGGTATGGGAAATGAGCAGTTCTTC.

The V and J genes are TRBV7-3 and TRBJ2-5; D remains ambiguous. The germline V gene has CDR1 SGHTA and CDR2 FQGTGA. The CDR3 has 13 residues. Trimming removed 2 bases from V and 5 bases from J, with 9 bases in between. The CDR3 reads CASSLAQPETQYF. The CDR3 DNA is TGTGCCAGCAGCTTAGCCCAGCCGGAGACCCAGTACTTC.

The sample holds a few counts of this clonotype. This chain connects TRBV6-5 to TRBJ2-3; unclear D gene. The V end lost 6 bases, the J end lost 1 base, and 11 bases lay between the germline ends. The CDR3 consists of 14 residues. CDR1 is MNHEY and CDR2 is SVGAGI in the germline V gene. The CDR3 DNA reads as TGTGCCAGCAGCCTTATTCGGGGCACAGATACGCAGTATTTT. It translates to CASSLIRGTDTQYF.

V and J are TRBV5-1 and TRBJ2-7, with a weak D call TRBD2 (7 bases). V dropped 3 bases and J dropped 6 bases, with 19 bases sitting between them. This CDR3 is built from 15 residues. The germline gives CDR1 SGHRS, CDR2 YFSETQ. CDR3 amino acids: CASSWPEGGRAEQYF. In DNA form, the CDR3 reads TGCGCCAGCAGCTGGCCCGAGGGGGGGCGGGCCGAGCAGTACTTC.

This chain connects TRBV29-1 to TRBJ2-5; no firm D call. CDR1 is SQVTM and CDR2 is ANQGSEA in the germline V gene. The CDR3 has 16 residues. V lost 0 bases and J 1 base, leaving 15 bases between the germline ends. The DNA of the CDR3 is TGCAGCGTTGAAGATTTGTCCGGAAGGGTCCAAGAGACCCAGTACTTC. Amino acid sequence: CSVEDLSGRVQETQYF.

The V and J genes are TRBV24-1 and TRBJ2-1; 9 bases are a match to TRBD2. The CDR3 runs to 16 residues. V lost 4 bases to trimming and J lost 2 bases; unmatched junction nucleotides: 5. Germline lookup yields CDR1 KGHDR and CDR2 SFDVKD. CDR3 sequence reads: CATSDKTSGPYNEQFF. The CDR3 bases are TGTGCCACCAGTGACAAGACTAGCGGACCCTACAATGAGCAGTTCTTC.